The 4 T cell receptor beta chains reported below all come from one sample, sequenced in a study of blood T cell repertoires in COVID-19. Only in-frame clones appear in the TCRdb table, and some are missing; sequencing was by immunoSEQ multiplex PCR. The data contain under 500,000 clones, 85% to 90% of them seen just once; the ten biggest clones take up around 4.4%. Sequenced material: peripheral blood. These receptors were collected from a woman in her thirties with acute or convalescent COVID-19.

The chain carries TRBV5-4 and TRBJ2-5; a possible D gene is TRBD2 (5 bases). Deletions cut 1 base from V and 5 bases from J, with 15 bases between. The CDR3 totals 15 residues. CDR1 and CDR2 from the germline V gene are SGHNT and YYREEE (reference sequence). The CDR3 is CASSLSATREETQYF. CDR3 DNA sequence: TGTGCCAGCAGCTTGTCGGCTACTAGAGAGGAGACCCAGTACTTC.

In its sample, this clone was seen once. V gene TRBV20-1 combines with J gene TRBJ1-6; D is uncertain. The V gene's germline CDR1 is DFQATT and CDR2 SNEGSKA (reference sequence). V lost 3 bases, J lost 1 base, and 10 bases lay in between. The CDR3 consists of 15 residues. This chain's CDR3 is CSASSEQSYNSPLHF. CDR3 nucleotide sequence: TGCAGTGCTAGTAGCGAGCAGTCCTATAATTCACCCCTCCACTTT.

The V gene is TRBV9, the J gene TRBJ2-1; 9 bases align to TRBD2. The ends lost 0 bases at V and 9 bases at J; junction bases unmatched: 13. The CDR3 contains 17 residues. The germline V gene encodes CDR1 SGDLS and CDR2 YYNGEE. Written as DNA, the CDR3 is TGTGCCAGCAGCGTAGCCCCACATCGCGGGGGGGCCGCTGAGCAGTTCTTC. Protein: CASSVAPHRGGAAEQFF.

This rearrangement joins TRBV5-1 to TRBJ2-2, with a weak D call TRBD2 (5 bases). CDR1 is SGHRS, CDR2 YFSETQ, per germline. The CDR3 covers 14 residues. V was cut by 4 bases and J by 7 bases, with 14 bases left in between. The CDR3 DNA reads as TGCGCCAGCAGCCCTGGCAGCGGACTCGGGGAGCTGTTTTTT. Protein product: CASSPGSGLGELFF.